Given below is one T cell receptor (beta chain) in context. This entry comes from a study of blood T cell repertoires in COVID-19. Data came from immunoSEQ multiplex PCR; TCRdb stores just in-frame clones and leaves some out. This table has about 150,000 clones, around 82% appearing once. The CDR3 is 16 residues long. CDR1 is ENHRY, CDR2 SYGVKD, per germline. The ends lost 5 bases at V and 6 bases at J; junction bases unmatched: 11. This sequence originates from a human donor with acute or convalescent COVID-19. The donor label of this sample is uncertain. V gene TRBV10-3 combines with J gene TRBJ1-5; 9 nucleotides match TRBD1. The sequenced sample consisted of peripheral blood. This CDR3 reads CAISRADRGVSQPQHF. The DNA for the CDR3 is TGTGCCATCAGTAGAGCGGACAGGGGCGTCAGTCAGCCCCAGCATTTT.